The text below deals with one T cell receptor (beta chain). What it binds is unknown. The germline V gene has CDR1 MNHEY and CDR2 SVGAGI. V lost 2 bases and J lost 0, with 8 bases in between. CDR3 size: 15 residues. The sample originates from a study of blood T cells in healthy people across ages. Study results and caveats: Those diversity estimates obtained from one million T cells were thought to be underestimates. The donors' CMV status was not determined, possibly confounding changes in expanded clonotypes. Higher diversity and more naive CD4+ cells were features of long-lived donors, compared to aged donors.

A minimum of 6 micrograms of total RNA was extracted per sample. Primers used in a second PCR of roughly 6 to 11 cycles were a sample-barcoded 5' primer and a J-beta primer mix. TCRdb itself ran the 5' RACE reads through MiXCR, one entry per CDR3 protein. The sample has roughly 730,000 distinct CDR3 sequences, more than 55% seen once. The clonotype was recovered from a man aged 35 to 55 in good health. Material: blood. The rearrangement links TRBV6-5 to TRBJ1-5; maybe TRBD1 (5 bases). CDR3 sequence (DNA): TGTGCCAGCAGTTACGATGACAGTAGCAATCAGCCCCAGCATTTT. Protein product: CASSYDDSSNQPQHF.